The 5 T cell receptor beta chains given below trace back to one sample, sequenced in a study of blood T cell repertoires in COVID-19. TCRdb's table, derived via immunoSEQ multiplex PCR, lists solely in-frame clones and lacks some. The sample records 180,000 or so clones, approximately 80% being singletons. Sequencing used PBMCs or T cells enriched from blood (not recorded which). The source is a man in his 60s who had been exposed to COVID-19.

This chain uses TRBV5-1 with TRBJ1-3; D unresolved. Per germline, CDR1 SGHRS and CDR2 YFSETQ. The CDR3 has 16 amino acids. The ends were cut back, 0 bases at V and 3 bases at J, with 13 bases in the middle. The CDR3 region has the DNA TGCGCCAGCAGCTTGGGTCCGGGAGTTCGTGGAAACACCATATATTTT. This translates into CASSLGPGVRGNTIYF.

The V call is TRBV28, the J call TRBJ1-1; D is perhaps TRBD1 (5 bases). Trimming removed 2 bases from V and 0 bases from J, with 10 bases in between. This CDR3 has 15 residues. Germline assignment: CDR1 MDHEN and CDR2 SYDVKM. The CDR3 spells CASSLPGGLNTEAFF. CDR3 coding DNA: TGTGCCAGCAGTTTACCGGGGGGGTTGAACACTGAAGCTTTCTTT. Complete variable domain (other parts from reference TRBV28 and TRBJ1-1): DVKVTQSSRYLVKRTGEKVFLECVQDMDHENMFWYRQDPGLGLRLIYFSYDVKMKEKGDIPEGYSVSREKKERFSLILESASTNQTSMYLCASSLPGGLNTEAFFGQGTRLTVV.

This sequence joins TRBV28 and TRBJ2-5; TRBD1 matches 7 bases. The ends lost 5 bases at V and 5 bases at J; junction bases unmatched: 11. This CDR3 contains 15 residues. Germline V gene lookup returns CDR1 MDHEN and CDR2 SYDVKM. CDR3 nucleotides: TGTGCCAGCAGTACGGGGACAGCGACTACGGAGACCCAGTACTTC. Protein sequence: CASSTGTATTETQYF.

To note about this clone: One end of the junction fails to match germline, which may point to a read error. J is TRBJ2-3 and V is TRBV6-1, with TRBD2 matching 9 bases. Germline values: CDR1 MNHNS, CDR2 SASEGT. The CDR3 runs to 17 residues. The CDR3 nucleotides are TGTGCCAGCAGTAAAGCCACGGGACTAGCAAAGTCAGATACGCAGTATTTT. Residues: CASSKATGLAKSDTQYF.

The CDR3, as DNA: TGTGCCAGCAGCTTAGCCCTGGGGCGAGGCAATCAGCCCCAGCATTTT. Translating gives CASSLALGRGNQPQHF. The chain couples TRBV7-9 to TRBJ1-5, with D perhaps matching TRBD1 (5 bases). Trimming cost V 0 bases and J 2 bases, with 11 bases left between them. CDR1 is SEHNR and CDR2 is FQNEAQ in the germline V gene (reference sequence). This CDR3 spans 16 amino acids.